The 14 T cell receptor beta chains listed next were all sequenced from one sample in a study of early T cells in non-severe SARS-CoV-2 infection. Using its own MiXCR run on the 5' RACE reads, TCRdb lists one record per CDR3 protein. In the table there are some 78,000 distinct CDR3 sequences, roughly 13% of which are singletons. Sequencing was done on a sample of whole blood. The receptors originated from an adult who was a healthcare worker with PCR-confirmed SARS-CoV-2 infection or an uninfected control (not recorded which).

This clonotype came up many times. The V call is TRBV20-1, the J call TRBJ1-1; D gene uncertain. Germline V gives CDR1 DFQATT, CDR2 SNEGSKA (reference sequence). With 1 base removed from V and 6 bases from J, the gap between germline ends came to 9 bases. This CDR3 has 12 residues. CDR3 sequence (DNA): TGCAGTGCTAGAGCCCCCGTCGCTGAAGCTTTCTTT. Protein: CSARAPVAEAFF.

At least ten counts were recorded for this clonotype. The chain has TRBV6-2 or TRBV6-3 and TRBJ2-5; D is unclear. This CDR3 is 13 amino acids long. Germline lookup yields CDR1 MNHEY and CDR2 SVGEGT. The V and J ends lost 6 bases and 3 bases respectively, with 11 bases between them. The CDR3 DNA sequence: TGTGCCAGCAGAGCACACAGTGAAGAGACCCAGTACTTC. This translates into CASRAHSEETQYF.

The gene calls are TRBV5-1 and TRBJ2-7, with 11 bases aligning to TRBD1. The CDR3 length is 14 residues. V lost 9 bases, J lost 3 bases, and 8 bases stayed unmatched. Germline values: CDR1 SGHRS, CDR2 YFSETQ. The CDR3 nucleotides are TGCGCCAACACCCAAGGGACAGGGGGCTACGAGCAGTACTTC. Protein: CANTQGTGGYEQYF.

This clonotype was recorded at least ten times. The rearrangement uses TRBV6-1 and TRBJ1-1; no reliable D call. CDR1 MNHNS and CDR2 SASEGT come from the germline V gene. The CDR3 loop spans 16 amino acids. Trimming pared 5 bases from V and 2 bases from J, leaving 18 bases between. The DNA of the CDR3 is TGTGCCAGCAGTTCCCCCATGGGATCTGGTAACACTGAAGCTTTCTTT. Translated, it gives CASSSPMGSGNTEAFF.

The genes are TRBV28 and TRBJ1-5; D call uncertain. Germline CDR1 MDHEN, CDR2 SYDVKM. Trimming removed 6 bases at V and 3 bases at J, with 9 bases between. CDR3 length: 13 amino acids. The CDR3 protein is CASSKVINQPQHF. The CDR3 nucleotides are TGTGCCAGCAGCAAGGTAATCAATCAGCCCCAGCATTTT.

This clonotype was counted between two and nine times. V usage is TRBV25-1 and J usage is TRBJ2-1, with TRBD2 matching 8 bases. The CDR3 has 15 residues. The germline gives CDR1 MGHDK, CDR2 SYGVNS. V gave up 3 bases and J gave up 8 bases; unmatched junction bases: 9. CDR3 coding DNA: TGTGCCAGCAGTGATGTCGGGAGGGCCATCCATGAGCAGTTCTTC. The encoded protein is CASSDVGRAIHEQFF.

This clonotype has just a few counts. This chain connects TRBV28 to TRBJ2-1; no clear D. The germline V and J ends were trimmed by 6 bases and 2 bases, with 5 bases remaining between them. CDR3 size: 12 residues. From germline, CDR1 is MDHEN and CDR2 SYDVKM. The CDR3 here is CASRGPYNEQFF. The DNA for the CDR3 is TGTGCCAGCAGGGGTCCCTACAATGAGCAGTTCTTC. Together with reference TRBV28 and TRBJ2-1, the CDR3 gives the full variable domain: DVKVTQSSRYLVKRTGEKVFLECVQDMDHENMFWYRQDPGLGLRLIYFSYDVKMKEKGDIPEGYSVSREKKERFSLILESASTNQTSMYLCASRGPYNEQFFGPGTRLTVL.

This chain joins TRBV28 and TRBJ2-7; TRBD2 matches at 7 bases. With V trimmed by 6 bases and J by 3 bases, 11 bases remained unmatched. Germline V gene data show CDR1 as MDHEN and CDR2 as SYDVKM. The CDR3 is 15 residues long. The CDR3 coding sequence is TGTGCCAGCAGCAAAGGGCTAGCGGAGAACTACGAGCAGTACTTC. This gives the protein CASSKGLAENYEQYF.

V gene TRBV19 combines with J gene TRBJ2-7; 12 positions match TRBD1. There are 21 residues in the CDR3. The germline gives CDR1 LNHDA, CDR2 SQIVND (reference sequence). The junction had 27 bases not matched to a gene; V was cut back by 9 bases and J by 3 bases. The CDR3 reads CARNLRGTGGEIRPPNYEQYF. CDR3 sequence (DNA): TGTGCCAGAAACCTTCGAGGGACAGGGGGCGAAATTAGGCCCCCCAACTACGAGCAGTACTTC.

The chain has TRBV3-1 and TRBJ2-6; D gene uncertain. Germline CDR1 and CDR2: LGHDT and YNNKEL (reference sequence). This CDR3 has 14 residues. Trimming pared 4 bases from V and 0 bases from J, leaving 4 bases between. For the CDR3, the DNA is TGTGCCAGCAGCCCGTCCTCTGGGGCCAACGTCCTGACTTTC. It codes for CASSPSSGANVLTF.

This clonotype was recorded many times. The chain has TRBV10-3 and TRBJ2-1; D uncertain. This CDR3 spans 11 amino acids. Germline V gene data show CDR1 as ENHRY and CDR2 as SYGVKD. With 4 bases removed from V and 7 bases from J, the gap between germline ends came to 5 bases. The CDR3 bases are TGTGCCATCAGTGGGGATAATGAGCAGTTCTTC. Translating it yields CAISGDNEQFF.

This clonotype was found many times. This chain connects TRBV2 to TRBJ2-2; D not resolved. Trimming cost V 0 bases and J 7 bases, with 0 bases left between them. The CDR3 loop spans 11 amino acids. From germline, CDR1 is SNHLY and CDR2 FYNNEI. CDR3 residues: CASSEAGELFF. CDR3 sequence (DNA): TGTGCCAGCAGTGAAGCCGGGGAGCTGTTTTTT.

This clonotype was seen many times. The V gene is TRBV2, the J gene TRBJ2-3, with D possibly matching TRBD2 (7 bases). Deletions cut 8 bases from V and 0 bases from J, with 21 bases between. This CDR3 comprises 17 residues. The germline V gene encodes CDR1 SNHLY and CDR2 FYNNEI. CDR3 nucleotide sequence: TGTGCCAGCGGCCGGCGGGAGAGGGGGATTAGCACAGATACGCAGTATTTT. Its protein product is CASGRRERGISTDTQYF.

This chain joins TRBV29-1 and TRBJ2-7; TRBD1 is a possible D gene (5 bases). From germline, CDR1 is SQVTM and CDR2 ANQGSEA. The CDR3 is 15 amino acids. V shed 5 bases and J shed 0 bases, with 17 bases lying between them. The CDR3 reads CSVRDSPNSSYEQYF. Written as DNA, the CDR3 is TGCAGCGTTAGAGACAGTCCTAACAGCTCCTACGAGCAGTACTTC.